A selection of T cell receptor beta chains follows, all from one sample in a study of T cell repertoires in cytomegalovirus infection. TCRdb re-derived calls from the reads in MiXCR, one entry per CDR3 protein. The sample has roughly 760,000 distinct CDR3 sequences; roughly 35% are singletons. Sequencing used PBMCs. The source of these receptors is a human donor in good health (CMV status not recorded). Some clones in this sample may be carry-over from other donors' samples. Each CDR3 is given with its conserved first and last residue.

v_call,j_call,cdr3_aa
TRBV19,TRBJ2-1,CASSKRGSYNEQFF
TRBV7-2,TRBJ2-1,CASSLTASAYNEQFF
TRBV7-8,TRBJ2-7,CASSPLSRTSSYEQYF
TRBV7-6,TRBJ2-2,CASSLASGVAGELFF
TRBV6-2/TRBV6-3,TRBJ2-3,CASRIQGSTDTQYF
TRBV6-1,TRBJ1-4,CASSYPEFDGAIGEKLFF
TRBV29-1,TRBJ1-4,CSARTGAVEKLFF
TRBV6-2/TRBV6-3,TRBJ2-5,CASSAVREGTQYF
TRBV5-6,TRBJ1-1,CASSLWTPNTEAFF
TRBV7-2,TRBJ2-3,CASSFHRDTQYF
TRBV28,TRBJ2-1,CASWAGGPYNEQFF
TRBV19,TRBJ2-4,CASEPGGRIAKNIQYF
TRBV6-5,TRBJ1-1,CASRQLAGARTEAFF
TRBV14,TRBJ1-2,CASSQDIRGIYGYTF
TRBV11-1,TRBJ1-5,CDSSFGGQGGNQPQHF
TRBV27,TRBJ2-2,CASSLGRGGDTGELFF
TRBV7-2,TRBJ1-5,CASSSGTGRNQPQHF
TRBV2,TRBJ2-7,CASSSTSREQYF